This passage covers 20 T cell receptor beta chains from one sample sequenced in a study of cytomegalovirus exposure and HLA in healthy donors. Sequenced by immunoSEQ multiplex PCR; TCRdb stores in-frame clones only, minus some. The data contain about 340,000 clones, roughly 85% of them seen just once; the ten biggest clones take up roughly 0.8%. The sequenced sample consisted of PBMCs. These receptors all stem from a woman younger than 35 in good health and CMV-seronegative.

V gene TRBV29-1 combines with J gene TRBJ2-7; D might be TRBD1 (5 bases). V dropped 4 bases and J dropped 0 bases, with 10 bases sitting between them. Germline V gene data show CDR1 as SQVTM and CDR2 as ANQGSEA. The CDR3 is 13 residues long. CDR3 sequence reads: CSVGKGLSYEQYF. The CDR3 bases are TGCAGCGTTGGAAAGGGGCTCTCCTACGAGCAGTACTTC.

CDR3 protein: CASRLLDTQYF. The CDR3 DNA sequence: TGTGCCAGCCGACTGCTAGATACGCAGTATTTT. This chain joins TRBV2 and TRBJ2-3; D gene ambiguous. Germline-derived CDR1 and CDR2 are SNHLY and FYNNEI. The germline V and J ends were trimmed by 8 bases and 5 bases, with 8 bases remaining between them. The CDR3 extends over 11 amino acids. Variable domain in full (rest from reference TRBV2 and TRBJ2-3): EPEVTQTPSHQVTQMGQEVILRCVPISNHLYFYWYRQILGQKVEFLVSFYNNEISEKSEIFDDQFSVERPDGSNFTLKIRSTKLEDSAMYFCASRLLDTQYFGPGTRLTVL.

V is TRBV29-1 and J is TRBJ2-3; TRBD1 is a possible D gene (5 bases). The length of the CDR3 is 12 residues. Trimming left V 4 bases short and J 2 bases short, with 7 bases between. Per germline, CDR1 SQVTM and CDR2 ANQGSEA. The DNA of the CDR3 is TGCAGCGTTGGACAGAACACAGATACGCAGTATTTT. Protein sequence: CSVGQNTDTQYF.

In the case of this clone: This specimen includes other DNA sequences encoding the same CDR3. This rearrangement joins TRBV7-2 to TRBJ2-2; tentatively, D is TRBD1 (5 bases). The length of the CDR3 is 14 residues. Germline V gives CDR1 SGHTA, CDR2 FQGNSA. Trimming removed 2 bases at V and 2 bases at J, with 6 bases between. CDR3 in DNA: TGTGCCAGCAGCTTACAGGGAAACACCGGGGAGCTGTTTTTT. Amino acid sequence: CASSLQGNTGELFF. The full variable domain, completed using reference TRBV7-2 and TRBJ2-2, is GAGVSQSPSNKVTEKGKDVELRCDPISGHTALYWYRQSLGQGLEFLIYFQGNSAPDKSGLPSDRFSAERTGGSVSTLTIQRTQQEDSAVYLCASSLQGNTGELFFGEGSRLTVL.

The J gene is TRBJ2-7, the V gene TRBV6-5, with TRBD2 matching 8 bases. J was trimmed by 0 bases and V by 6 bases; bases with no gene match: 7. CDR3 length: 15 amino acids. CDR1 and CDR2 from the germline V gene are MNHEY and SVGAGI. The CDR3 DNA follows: TGTGCCAGCAGCCTACTGAGCGGGAGCTCCTACGAGCAGTACTTC. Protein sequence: CASSLLSGSSYEQYF.

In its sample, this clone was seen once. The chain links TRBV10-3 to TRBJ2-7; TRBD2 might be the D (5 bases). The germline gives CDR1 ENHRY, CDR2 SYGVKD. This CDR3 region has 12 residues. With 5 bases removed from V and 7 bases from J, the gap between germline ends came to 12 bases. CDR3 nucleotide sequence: TGTGCCATCAGTTCCGGGAAGGCAGAGCAGTACTTC. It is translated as CAISSGKAEQYF.

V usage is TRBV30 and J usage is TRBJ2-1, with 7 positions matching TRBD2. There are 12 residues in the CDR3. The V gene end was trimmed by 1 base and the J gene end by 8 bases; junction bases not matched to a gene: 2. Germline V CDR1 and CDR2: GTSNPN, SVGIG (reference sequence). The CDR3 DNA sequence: TGTGCCTGGAGTGGACTAGCCGATGAGCAGTTCTTC. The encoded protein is CAWSGLADEQFF. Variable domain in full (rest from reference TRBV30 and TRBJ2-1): SQTIHQWPATLVQPVGSPLSLECTVEGTSNPNLYWYRQAAGRGLQLLFYSVGIGQISSEVPQNLSASRPQDRQFILSSKKLLLSDSGFYLCAWSGLADEQFFGPGTRLTVL.

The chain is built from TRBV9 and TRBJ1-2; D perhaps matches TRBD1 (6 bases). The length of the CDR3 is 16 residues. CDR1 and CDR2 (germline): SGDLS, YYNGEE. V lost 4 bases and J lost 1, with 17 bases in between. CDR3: CASSKITGSFNYGYTF. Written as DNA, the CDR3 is TGTGCCAGCAGCAAAATAACAGGGAGCTTTAACTATGGCTACACCTTC.

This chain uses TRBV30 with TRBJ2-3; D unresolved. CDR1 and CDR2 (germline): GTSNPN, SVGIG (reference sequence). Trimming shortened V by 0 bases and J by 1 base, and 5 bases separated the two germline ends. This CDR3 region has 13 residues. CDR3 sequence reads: CAWSVTGTDTQYF. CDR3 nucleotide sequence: TGTGCCTGGAGTGTGACTGGCACAGATACGCAGTATTTT. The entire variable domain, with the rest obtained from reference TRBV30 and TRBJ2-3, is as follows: SQTIHQWPATLVQPVGSPLSLECTVEGTSNPNLYWYRQAAGRGLQLLFYSVGIGQISSEVPQNLSASRPQDRQFILSSKKLLLSDSGFYLCAWSVTGTDTQYFGPGTRLTVL.

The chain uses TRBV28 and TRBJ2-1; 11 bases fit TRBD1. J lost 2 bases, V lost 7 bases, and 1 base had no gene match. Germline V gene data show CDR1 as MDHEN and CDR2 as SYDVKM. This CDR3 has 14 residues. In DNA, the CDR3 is TGTGCCAGCATGGGACAGGGGGCCTACAATGAGCAGTTCTTC. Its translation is CASMGQGAYNEQFF.

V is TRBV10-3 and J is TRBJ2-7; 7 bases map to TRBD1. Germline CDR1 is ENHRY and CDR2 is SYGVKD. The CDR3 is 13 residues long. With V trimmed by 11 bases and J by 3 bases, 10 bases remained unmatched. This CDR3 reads CASKGAGGYEQYF. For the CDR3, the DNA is TGTGCCTCAAAGGGGGCTGGGGGCTACGAGCAGTACTTC.

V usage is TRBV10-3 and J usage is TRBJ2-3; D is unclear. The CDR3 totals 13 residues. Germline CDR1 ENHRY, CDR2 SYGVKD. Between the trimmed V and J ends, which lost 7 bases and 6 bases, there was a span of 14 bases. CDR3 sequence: CAIKESPPDTQYF. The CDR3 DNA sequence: TGTGCCATCAAGGAGAGCCCGCCGGATACGCAGTATTTT.

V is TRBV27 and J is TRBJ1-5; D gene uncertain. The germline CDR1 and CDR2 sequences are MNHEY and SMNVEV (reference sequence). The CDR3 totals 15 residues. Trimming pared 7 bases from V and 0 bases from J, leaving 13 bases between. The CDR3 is CASTPRTLSNQPQHF. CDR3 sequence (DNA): TGTGCCAGCACTCCCAGAACCCTTAGCAATCAGCCCCAGCATTTT.

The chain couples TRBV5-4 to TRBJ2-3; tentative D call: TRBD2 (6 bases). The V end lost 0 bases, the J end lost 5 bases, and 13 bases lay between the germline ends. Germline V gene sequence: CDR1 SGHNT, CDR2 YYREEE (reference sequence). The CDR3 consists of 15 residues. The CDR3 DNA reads TGTGCCAGCAGCTTGGGCGGGACTCGGGTAGATACGCAGTATTTT. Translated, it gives CASSLGGTRVDTQYF.

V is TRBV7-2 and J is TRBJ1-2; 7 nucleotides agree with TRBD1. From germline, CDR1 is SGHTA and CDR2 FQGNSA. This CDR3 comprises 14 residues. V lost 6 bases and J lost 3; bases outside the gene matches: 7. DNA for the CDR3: TGTGCCAGCAGTAATACCGGGACAGACTATGGCTACACCTTC. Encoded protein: CASSNTGTDYGYTF.

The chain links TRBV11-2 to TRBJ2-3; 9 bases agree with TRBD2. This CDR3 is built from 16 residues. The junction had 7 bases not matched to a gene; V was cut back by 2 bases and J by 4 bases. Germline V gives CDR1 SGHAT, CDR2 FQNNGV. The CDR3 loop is CASSLLGSGSADTQYF. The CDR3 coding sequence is TGTGCCAGCAGCTTACTCGGTAGCGGGAGTGCAGATACGCAGTATTTT.

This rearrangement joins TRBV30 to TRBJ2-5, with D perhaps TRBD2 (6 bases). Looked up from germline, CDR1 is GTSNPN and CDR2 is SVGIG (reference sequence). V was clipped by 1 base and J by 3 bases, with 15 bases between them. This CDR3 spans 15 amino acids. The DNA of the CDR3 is TGTGCCTGGAGTGAGTCCCTTGGCGGGAAAGAGACCCAGTACTTC. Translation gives CAWSESLGGKETQYF. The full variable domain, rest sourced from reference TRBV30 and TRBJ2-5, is SQTIHQWPATLVQPVGSPLSLECTVEGTSNPNLYWYRQAAGRGLQLLFYSVGIGQISSEVPQNLSASRPQDRQFILSSKKLLLSDSGFYLCAWSESLGGKETQYFGPGTRLLVL.

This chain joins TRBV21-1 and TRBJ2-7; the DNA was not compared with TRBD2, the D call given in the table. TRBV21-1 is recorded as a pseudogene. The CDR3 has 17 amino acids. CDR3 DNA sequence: TGTGCCAGCACCCAAGGGGGGACTAGCGGTACTCCCTACGAGCAGTACTTC. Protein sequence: CASTQGGTSGTPYEQYF.

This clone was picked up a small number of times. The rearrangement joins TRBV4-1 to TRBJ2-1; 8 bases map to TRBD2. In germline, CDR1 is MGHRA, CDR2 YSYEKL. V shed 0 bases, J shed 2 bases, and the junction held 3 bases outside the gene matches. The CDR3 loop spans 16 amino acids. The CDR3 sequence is CASSQDVAGTYNEQFF. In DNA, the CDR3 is TGCGCCAGCAGCCAAGATGTAGCGGGGACCTACAATGAGCAGTTCTTC.

The CDR3 bases are TGTGCCAGCAGCTTGGAAGTCGGGATGAACACCGGGGAGCTGTTTTTT. As protein: CASSLEVGMNTGELFF. The J gene is TRBJ2-2, the V gene TRBV5-4; weak D call: TRBD2 (5 bases). CDR1 and CDR2 (germline): SGHNT, YYREEE (reference sequence). Trimming stripped 0 bases from V and 1 base from J, with 10 bases between. This CDR3 is built from 16 residues.